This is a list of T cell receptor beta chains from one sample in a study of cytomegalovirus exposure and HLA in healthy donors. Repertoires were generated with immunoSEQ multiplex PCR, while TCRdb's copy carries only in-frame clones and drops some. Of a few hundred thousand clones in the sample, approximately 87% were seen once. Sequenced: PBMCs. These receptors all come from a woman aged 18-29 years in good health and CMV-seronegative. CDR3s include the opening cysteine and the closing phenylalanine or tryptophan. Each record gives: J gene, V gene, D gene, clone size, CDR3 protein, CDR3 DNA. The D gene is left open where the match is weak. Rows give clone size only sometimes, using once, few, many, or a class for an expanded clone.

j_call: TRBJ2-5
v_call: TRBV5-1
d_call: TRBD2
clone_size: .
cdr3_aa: CASSLAGLAGVAETQYF
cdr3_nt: TGCGCCAGCAGCTTGGCCGGTTTAGCGGGAGTAGCTGAGACCCAGTACTTC

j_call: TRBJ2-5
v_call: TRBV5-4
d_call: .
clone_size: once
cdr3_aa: CASSRGQETQYF
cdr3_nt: TGTGCCAGCAGTCGGGGGCAAGAGACCCAGTACTTC

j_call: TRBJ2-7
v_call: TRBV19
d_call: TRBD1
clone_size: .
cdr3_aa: CASRTPGQGNEQYF
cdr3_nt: TGTGCCAGTAGGACACCGGGACAGGGTAACGAGCAGTACTTC

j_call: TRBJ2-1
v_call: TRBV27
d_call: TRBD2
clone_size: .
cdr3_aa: CASSLLPLAGVGNEQFF
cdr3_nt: TGTGCCAGCAGTTTATTACCACTAGCGGGAGTTGGTAATGAGCAGTTCTTC

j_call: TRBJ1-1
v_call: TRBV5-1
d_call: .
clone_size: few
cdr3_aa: CASSPDSVEAFF
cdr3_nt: TGCGCCAGCAGCCCGGACTCCGTTGAAGCTTTCTTT

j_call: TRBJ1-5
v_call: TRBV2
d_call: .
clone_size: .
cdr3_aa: CASTEGGRRINQPQHF
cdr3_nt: TGTGCCAGCACTGAAGGCGGTCGGCGGATCAATCAGCCCCAGCATTTT

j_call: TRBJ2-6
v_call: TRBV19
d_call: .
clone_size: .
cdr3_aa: CASRPTGRAGANVLTF
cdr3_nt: TGTGCCAGTAGACCGACAGGCCGCGCTGGGGCCAACGTCCTGACTTTC

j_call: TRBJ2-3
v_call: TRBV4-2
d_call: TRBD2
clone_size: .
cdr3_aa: CASRAWGSGRAGDTQYF
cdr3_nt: TGTGCCAGCAGGGCCTGGGGTAGCGGGAGGGCCGGAGATACGCAGTATTTT

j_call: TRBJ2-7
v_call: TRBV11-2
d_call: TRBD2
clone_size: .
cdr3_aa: CASSPRASGYSEQYF
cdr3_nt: TGTGCCAGCAGCCCGCGGGCTAGCGGGTACTCCGAGCAGTACTTC

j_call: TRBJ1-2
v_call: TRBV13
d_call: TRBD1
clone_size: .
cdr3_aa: CASSGGDRVRANYGYTF
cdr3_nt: TGTGCCAGCAGCGGTGGGGACAGGGTACGCGCTAACTATGGCTACACCTTC

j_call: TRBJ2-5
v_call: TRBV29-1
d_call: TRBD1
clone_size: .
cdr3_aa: CSVDYRGLQETQYF
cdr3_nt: TGCAGCGTTGACTACAGGGGCCTTCAAGAGACCCAGTACTTC

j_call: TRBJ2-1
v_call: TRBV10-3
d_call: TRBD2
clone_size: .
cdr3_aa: CAISESTSGYNEQFF
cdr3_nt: TGTGCCATCAGTGAGTCGACTAGCGGATACAATGAGCAGTTCTTC

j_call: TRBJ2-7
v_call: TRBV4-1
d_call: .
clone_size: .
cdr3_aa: CASSEYWTDRRSYEQYF
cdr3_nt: TGCGCCAGCAGCGAGTATTGGACAGATCGCAGATCCTACGAGCAGTACTTC

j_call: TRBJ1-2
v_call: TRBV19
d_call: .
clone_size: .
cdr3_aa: CASSRHYGYTF
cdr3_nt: TGTGCCAGTAGTAGGCACTATGGCTACACCTTC

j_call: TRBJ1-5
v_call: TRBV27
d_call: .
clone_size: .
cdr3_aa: CASSLRGGLTQHF
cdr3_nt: TGTGCCAGCAGTTTACGGGGGGGCCTCACCCAGCATTTT

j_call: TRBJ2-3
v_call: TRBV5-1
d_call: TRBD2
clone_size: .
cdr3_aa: CASSPAGTRGTDTQYF
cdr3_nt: TGCGCCAGCAGCCCAGCCGGGACTAGAGGCACAGATACGCAGTATTTT

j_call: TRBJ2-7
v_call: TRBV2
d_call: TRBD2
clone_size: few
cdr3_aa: CASSEGVAGGQYF
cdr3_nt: TGTGCCAGCAGTGAGGGGGTAGCGGGAGGGCAGTACTTC

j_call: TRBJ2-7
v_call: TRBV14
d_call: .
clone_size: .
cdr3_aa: CASSQGGSYEQYF
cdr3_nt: TGTGCCAGCAGCCAAGGAGGCTCCTACGAGCAGTACTTC

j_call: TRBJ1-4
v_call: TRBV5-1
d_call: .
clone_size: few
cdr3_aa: CASSFRRGGANEKLFF
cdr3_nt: TGCGCCAGCAGCTTCCGCCGAGGCGGGGCTAATGAAAAACTGTTTTTT

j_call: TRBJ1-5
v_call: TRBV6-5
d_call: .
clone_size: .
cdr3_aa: CAAGGFFSNQPQHF
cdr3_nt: TGTGCCGCAGGCGGGTTTTTTAGCAATCAGCCCCAGCATTTT

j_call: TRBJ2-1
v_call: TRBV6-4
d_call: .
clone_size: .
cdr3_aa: CASSAQGHNNEQFF
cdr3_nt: TGTGCCAGCAGTGCGCAGGGGCATAACAATGAGCAGTTCTTC

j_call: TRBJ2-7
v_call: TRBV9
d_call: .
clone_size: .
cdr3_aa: CASSVDGQTYEQYF
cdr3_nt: TGTGCCAGCAGCGTAGATGGACAGACATACGAGCAGTACTTC

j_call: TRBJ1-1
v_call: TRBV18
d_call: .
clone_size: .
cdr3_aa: CASSPSSGGTEAFF
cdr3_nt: TGTGCCAGCTCACCAAGTTCGGGGGGCACTGAAGCTTTCTTT

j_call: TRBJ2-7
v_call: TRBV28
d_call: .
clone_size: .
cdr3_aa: CASRAAGPPGGEQYF
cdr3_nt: TGTGCCAGCCGCGCCGCGGGGCCCCCCGGTGGCGAGCAGTACTTC

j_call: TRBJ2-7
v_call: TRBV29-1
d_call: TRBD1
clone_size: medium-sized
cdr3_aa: CSATGGLYEQYF
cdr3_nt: TGCAGCGCGACAGGGGGTTTGTACGAGCAGTACTTC

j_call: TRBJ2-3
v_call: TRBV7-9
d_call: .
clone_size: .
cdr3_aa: CASSLTGGTQYF
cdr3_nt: TGTGCCAGCAGCTTGACCGGCGGTACGCAGTATTTT

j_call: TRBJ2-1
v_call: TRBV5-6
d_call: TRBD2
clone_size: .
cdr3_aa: CASSIGRSGRGDNEQFF
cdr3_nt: TGTGCCAGCAGCATCGGTCGCAGCGGGAGGGGGGACAATGAGCAGTTCTTC

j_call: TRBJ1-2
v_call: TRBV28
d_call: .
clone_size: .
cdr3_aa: CASSFWATNYGYTF
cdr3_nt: TGTGCCAGCAGTTTCTGGGCTACTAACTATGGCTACACCTTC

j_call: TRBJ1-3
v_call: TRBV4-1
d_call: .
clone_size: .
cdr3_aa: CASSQKSAVWQDTIYF
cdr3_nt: TGCGCCAGCAGCCAAAAGAGCGCAGTTTGGCAAGACACCATATATTTT

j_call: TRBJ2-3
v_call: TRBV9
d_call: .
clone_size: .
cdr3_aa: CASSVETITDTQYF
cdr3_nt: TGTGCCAGCAGCGTCGAAACTATCACAGATACGCAGTATTTT

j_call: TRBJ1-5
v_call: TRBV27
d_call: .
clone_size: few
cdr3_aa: CASSHEHSNQPQHF
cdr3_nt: TGTGCCAGCAGCCATGAACATAGCAATCAGCCCCAGCATTTT

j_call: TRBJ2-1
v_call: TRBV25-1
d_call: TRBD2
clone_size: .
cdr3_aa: CASSEWTSSGKQFF
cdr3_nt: TGTGCCAGCAGTGAATGGACTAGCTCGGGTAAGCAGTTCTTC

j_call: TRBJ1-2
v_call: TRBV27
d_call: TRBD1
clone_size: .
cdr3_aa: CASSIGQGAYGYTF
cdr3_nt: TGTGCCAGCAGCATTGGACAGGGCGCCTATGGCTACACCTTC

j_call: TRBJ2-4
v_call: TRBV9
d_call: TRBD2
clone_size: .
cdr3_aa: CASSLLAEGAKNIQYF
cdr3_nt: TGTGCCAGCAGCTTACTAGCGGAAGGCGCCAAAAACATTCAGTACTTC

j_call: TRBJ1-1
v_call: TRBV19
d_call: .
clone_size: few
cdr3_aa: CASSIDRTRFSEAFF
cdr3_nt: TGTGCCAGTAGTATAGATCGCACGCGGTTTTCTGAAGCTTTCTTT

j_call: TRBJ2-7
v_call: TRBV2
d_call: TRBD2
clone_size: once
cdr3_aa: CARDGTSGTYEQYF
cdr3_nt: TGTGCCAGGGACGGGACTAGCGGGACCTACGAGCAGTACTTC

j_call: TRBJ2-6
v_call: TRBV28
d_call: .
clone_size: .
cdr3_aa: CASSPAPSSSGANVLTF
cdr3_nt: TGTGCCAGCAGTCCCGCCCCGTCTAGCTCGGGGGCCAACGTCCTGACTTTC